This T cell receptor (beta chain) was sequenced for a study of CD8 T cells in Susac syndrome (dated by TCRdb to between 2018 and 2020). About the full investigation: The study used repertoire sequencing to test whether antigen drove CD8+ T cell activation and differentiation in Susac syndrome.

Peripheral blood CD8+ and CD4+ T cells from healthy donors, Susac syndrome patients and multiple sclerosis patients were profiled using high-throughput TCR beta sequencing. Multiple sclerosis controls were treatment-naive patients with stable or active relapsing-remitting disease fulfilling revised McDonald criteria. Bulk CD8+ and CD4+ T cells were purified by magnetic negative isolation, whereas CD8+ TEMRA cells were enriched by FACS. Blood was collected in EDTA tubes and processed within 24 hours, with PBMCs isolated through density gradient centrifugation. PBMCs intended for TCR sequencing were frozen in liquid nitrogen and were later thawed in a 37 degrees C water bath. Purity of sorted or isolated CD4+, CD8+ and CD8+ TEMRA cells was at least 90%. RNA was extracted with the RNeasy kit and roughly 0.5 to 1 ug was reverse transcribed using random hexamers. The immunoSEQ multiplex PCR assay, which covers 54 Vbeta and 13 Jbeta segments, was used to amplify TCR beta CDR3 regions. To correct PCR amplification bias, a synthetic template baseline was used for both primer optimization and computational correction. The study's processing was this. Reads were assigned to V, D and J genes according to IMGT and analyzed in immunoSEQ Analyzer, with only productive sequences retained. Clonality was calculated as one minus the Shannon entropy normalized by log2 of the number of productive unique sequences. Public and private clones were assessed among the 100 most prevalent clones of each patient and control. Clones were defined as Susac-specific when absent from the healthy and MS cohorts, from roughly 1,100 published viral clones and from other ImmuneACCESS disease sequences. TCRdb itself trimmed the public reads at Q25 with fastp, ran MiXCR and retained productive beta chains. Each CDR3 protein gets just one entry, which takes the most common genes and DNA from the rows behind it. In this record, the V and J calls reflect TCRdb's handling and not the investigators' own analysis. In this sample the table shows about 130,000 distinct CDR3 sequences, less than 95% of which occur a single time. Around 0.12% of the sample rests with the top ten.

What the authors observed across the whole study: The TCR sequencing and HLA analysis was acknowledged to have included a relatively small number of individuals.

V trim: 5 bases; J trim: 4 bases; unmatched bases: 5. The CDR3 starts with the cysteine, ends with the phenylalanine, and has 14 residues. Only the CDR3 region is kept as DNA, spanning 42 bases read in frame from base 1. Worth noting for this clonotype: Its antigen remains undetermined. No base-level quality is on record; no much larger clone is a single base apart.

The sample consisted of CD4+ T cells from PBMCs. The source of this sequence is a human donor with multiple sclerosis. The rearrangement combines TRBV12-3 or TRBV12-4 with TRBJ1-3, with 7 junctional bases fitting TRBD1. The nucleotide sequence is given as TGTGCCAGCAGTCCGCGGACAGGCGGAAACACCATATATTTT. This yields the protein CASSPRTGGNTIYF.